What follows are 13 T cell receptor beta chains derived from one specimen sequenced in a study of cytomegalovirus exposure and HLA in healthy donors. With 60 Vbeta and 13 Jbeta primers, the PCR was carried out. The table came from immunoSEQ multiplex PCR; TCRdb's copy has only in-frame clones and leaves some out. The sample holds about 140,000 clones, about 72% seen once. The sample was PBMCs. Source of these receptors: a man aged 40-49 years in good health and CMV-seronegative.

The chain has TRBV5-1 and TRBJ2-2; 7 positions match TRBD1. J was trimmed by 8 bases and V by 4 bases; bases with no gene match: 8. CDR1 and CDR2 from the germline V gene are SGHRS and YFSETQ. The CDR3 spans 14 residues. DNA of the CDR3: TGCGCCAGCAGCCTCCAGGGGGTCGCAGGGGAGCTGTTTTTT. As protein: CASSLQGVAGELFF.

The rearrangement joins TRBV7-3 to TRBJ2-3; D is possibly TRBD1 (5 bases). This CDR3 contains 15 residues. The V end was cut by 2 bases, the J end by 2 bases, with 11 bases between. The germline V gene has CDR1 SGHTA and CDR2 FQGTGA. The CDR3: CASSLVGRDTDTQYF. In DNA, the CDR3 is TGTGCCAGCAGCTTAGTAGGCAGGGACACAGATACGCAGTATTTT.

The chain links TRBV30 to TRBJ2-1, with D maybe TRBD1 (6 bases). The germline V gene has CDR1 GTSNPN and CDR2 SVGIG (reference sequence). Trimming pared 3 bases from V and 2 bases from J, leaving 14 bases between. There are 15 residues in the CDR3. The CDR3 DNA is TGTGCCTGGAGGGCTAAAGGGGGAACCTACAATGAGCAGTTCTTC. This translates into CAWRAKGGTYNEQFF.

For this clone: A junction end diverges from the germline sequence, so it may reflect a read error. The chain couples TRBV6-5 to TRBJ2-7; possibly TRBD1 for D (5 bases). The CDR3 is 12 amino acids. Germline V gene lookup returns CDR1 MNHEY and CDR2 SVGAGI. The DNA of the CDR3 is TGTGCCAGCAGCTCAGGGCCTGTTCCCACCCACTTC. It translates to CASSSGPVPTHF.

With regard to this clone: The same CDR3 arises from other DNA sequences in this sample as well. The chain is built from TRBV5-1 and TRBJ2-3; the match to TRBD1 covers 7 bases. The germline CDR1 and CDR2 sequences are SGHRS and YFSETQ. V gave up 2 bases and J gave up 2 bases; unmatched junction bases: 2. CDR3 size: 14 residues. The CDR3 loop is CASSFTGDTDTQYF. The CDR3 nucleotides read TGCGCCAGCAGCTTTACAGGGGACACAGATACGCAGTATTTT.

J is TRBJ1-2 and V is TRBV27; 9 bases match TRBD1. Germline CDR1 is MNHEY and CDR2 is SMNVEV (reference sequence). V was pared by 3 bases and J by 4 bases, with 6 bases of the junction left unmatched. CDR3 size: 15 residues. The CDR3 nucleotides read TGTGCCAGCAGTTTCTCGGGACAGGGCACCTATGGCTACACCTTC. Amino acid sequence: CASSFSGQGTYGYTF.

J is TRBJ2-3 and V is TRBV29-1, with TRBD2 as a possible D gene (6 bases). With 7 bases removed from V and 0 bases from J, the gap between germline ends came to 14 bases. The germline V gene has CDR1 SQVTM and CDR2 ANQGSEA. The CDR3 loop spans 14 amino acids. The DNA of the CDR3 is TGCAGCGCCGGGGGAGAGTATAGCACAGATACGCAGTATTTT. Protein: CSAGGEYSTDTQYF.

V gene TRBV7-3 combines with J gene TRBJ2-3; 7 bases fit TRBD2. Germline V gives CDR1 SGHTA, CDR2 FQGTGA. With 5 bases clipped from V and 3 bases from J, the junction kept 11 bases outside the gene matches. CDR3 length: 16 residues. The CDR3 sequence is CASSPAGVGLTDTQYF. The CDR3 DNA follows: TGTGCCAGCAGCCCCGCGGGGGTTGGGTTGACAGATACGCAGTATTTT.

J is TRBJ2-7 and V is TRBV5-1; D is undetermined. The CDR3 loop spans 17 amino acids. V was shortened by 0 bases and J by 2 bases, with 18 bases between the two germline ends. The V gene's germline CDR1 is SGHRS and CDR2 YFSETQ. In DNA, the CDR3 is TGCGCCAGCAGCTTGGGAGGTTTGATAGATTCGACCTACGAGCAGTACTTC. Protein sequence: CASSLGGLIDSTYEQYF.

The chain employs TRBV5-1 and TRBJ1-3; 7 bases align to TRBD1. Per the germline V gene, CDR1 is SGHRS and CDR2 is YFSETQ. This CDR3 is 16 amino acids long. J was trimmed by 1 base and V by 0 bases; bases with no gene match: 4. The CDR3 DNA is TGCGCCAGCAGCTTGGCACAGGGGATTTCTGGAAACACCATATATTTT. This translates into CASSLAQGISGNTIYF.

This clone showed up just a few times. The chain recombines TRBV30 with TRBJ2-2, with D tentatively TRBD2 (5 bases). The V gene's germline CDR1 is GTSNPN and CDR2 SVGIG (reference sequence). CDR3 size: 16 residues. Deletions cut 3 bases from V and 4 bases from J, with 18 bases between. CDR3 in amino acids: CAWSGEGAGGTGELFF. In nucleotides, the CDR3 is TGTGCCTGGAGCGGTGAGGGCGCGGGTGGCACCGGGGAGCTGTTTTTT.

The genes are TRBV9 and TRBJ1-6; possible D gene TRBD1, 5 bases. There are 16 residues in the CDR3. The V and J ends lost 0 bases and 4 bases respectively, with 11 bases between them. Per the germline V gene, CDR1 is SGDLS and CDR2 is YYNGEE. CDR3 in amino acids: CASSVGPGRYNSPLHF. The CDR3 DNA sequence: TGTGCCAGCAGCGTAGGTCCAGGGAGGTATAATTCACCCCTCCACTTT.

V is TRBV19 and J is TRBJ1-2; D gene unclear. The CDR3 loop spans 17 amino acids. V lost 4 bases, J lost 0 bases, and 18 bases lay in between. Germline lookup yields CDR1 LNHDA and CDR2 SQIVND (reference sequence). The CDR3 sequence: CASSKSTALGPNYGYTF. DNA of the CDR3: TGTGCCAGTAGTAAGAGTACAGCACTAGGGCCTAACTATGGCTACACCTTC.